What follows are 27 T cell receptor beta chains derived from one specimen sequenced in a study of shared clonotypes between healthy human individuals. Assay used: immunoSEQ multiplex PCR; TCRdb lists only in-frame clones, some missing. The data contain hundreds of thousands of clones, around 79% of them singletons. Sequencing used memory CD4+ T cells sorted from blood. Subset noted: CD45RA-negative fraction. The source of these receptors is a man in his thirties or forties in good health.

The chain combines TRBV18 with TRBJ2-5, with D perhaps matching TRBD2 (6 bases). Germline V lookup: CDR1 KGHSH, CDR2 LQKENI. The CDR3 contains 16 residues. Trimming shortened V by 2 bases and J by 5 bases, and 18 bases separated the two germline ends. In nucleotides, the CDR3 is TGTGCCAGCTCACCAGTCGGTCCTATTGGAGGGGAGACCCAGTACTTC. This codes for CASSPVGPIGGETQYF.

This clone has more than one count but fewer than ten. The chain is built from TRBV20-1 and TRBJ2-7, with 7 bases lining up with TRBD1. V was clipped by 4 bases and J by 13 bases; unmatched bases: 10. The CDR3 extends over 11 amino acids. In germline, CDR1 is DFQATT, CDR2 SNEGSKA (reference sequence). Here the CDR3 reads CSATIMGTEYF. The DNA of the CDR3 is TGCAGTGCTACTATAATGGGGACAGAATACTTC.

This clone was counted between two and nine times. V gene TRBV18 combines with J gene TRBJ1-2; 8 nucleotides agree with TRBD1. The V segment lost 3 bases and the J segment 0 bases; nucleotides outside the gene matches: 3. The CDR3 is made up of 15 amino acids. CDR1 and CDR2 (germline): KGHSH, LQKENI. The CDR3 coding sequence is TGTGCCAGCTCACCGACAGGGGAGTCTAACTATGGCTACACCTTC. Protein sequence: CASSPTGESNYGYTF.

The V and J genes are TRBV6-4 and TRBJ2-1; unclear D gene. CDR1 MRHNA and CDR2 SNTAGT come from the germline V gene. V lost 5 bases and J 6 bases, leaving 20 bases between the germline ends. CDR3 length equals 16 residues. In DNA form, the CDR3 reads TGTGCCAGCAGTACCTTGACGGGTGGTAGGGTCAATGAGCAGTTCTTC. Protein product: CASSTLTGGRVNEQFF.

Regarding this clone: This likely stems from a read error, as it lies one base from a far larger clone. The chain couples TRBV5-4 to TRBJ2-1; maybe TRBD2 (5 bases). Trimming took 0 bases from V and 10 from J, leaving 26 bases between them. This CDR3 region has 18 residues. The germline gives CDR1 SGHNT, CDR2 YYREEE (reference sequence). This CDR3 is CASSLAVTGTLTPGEQFF. As DNA, the CDR3 is TGTGCCAGCAGCTTGGCCGTTACGGGAACCCTCACCCCTGGAGAGCAGTTCTTC.

The chain joins TRBV18 to TRBJ2-3, with TRBD2 identical over 10 bases. CDR1 KGHSH and CDR2 LQKENI come from the germline V gene. Unmatched junction bases numbered 4, after V lost 2 bases and J lost 2 bases. CDR3 length equals 16 residues. The CDR3 here is CASSPVLAGNTDTQYF. The DNA of the CDR3 is TGTGCCAGCTCACCAGTACTAGCGGGAAACACAGATACGCAGTATTTT.

The rearrangement joins TRBV7-8 to TRBJ2-1, with 8 bases lining up with TRBD1. The germline CDR1 and CDR2 sequences are SGHVS and FQNEAQ. V lost 4 bases, J lost 7 bases, and 9 bases stayed unmatched. The CDR3 sequence is 15 residues long. DNA for the CDR3: TGTGCCAGCAGCTCAGGACAGGGTTTTTTAAATGAGCAGTTCTTC. Its translation: CASSSGQGFLNEQFF. Looking up the rest from reference TRBV7-8 and TRBJ2-1 gives the full variable domain: GAGVSQSPRYKVAKRGQDVALRCDPISGHVSLFWYQQALGQGPEFLTYFQNEAQLDKSGLPSDRFFAERPEGSVSTLKIQRTQQEDSAVYLCASSSGQGFLNEQFFGPGTRLTVL.

The sample holds a few counts of this clone. The chain employs TRBV28 and TRBJ1-1, with D possibly TRBD1 on 6 matching bases. Germline V gene lookup returns CDR1 MDHEN and CDR2 SYDVKM. This CDR3 has 17 amino acids. The V gene lost 7 bases and the J gene lost 0 bases, with 21 bases spanning the gap. Here the CDR3 DNA reads TGTGCCAGCACCGCGAGGTGGGGGCCCTCCATGAACACTGAAGCTTTCTTT. Encoded protein: CASTARWGPSMNTEAFF.

V is TRBV2 and J is TRBJ2-5; D not resolved. CDR3 length: 14 residues. Trimming stripped 1 base from V and 2 bases from J, with 8 bases between. Germline lookup yields CDR1 SNHLY and CDR2 FYNNEI. The CDR3: CASSEVQMQETQYF. CDR3 DNA: TGTGCCAGCAGTGAAGTACAGATGCAAGAGACCCAGTACTTC.

This clone was seen a few times. The V gene is TRBV5-1, the J gene TRBJ2-5; the match to TRBD2 covers 9 bases. V was clipped by 4 bases and J by 1 base; unmatched bases: 11. Per the germline V gene, CDR1 is SGHRS and CDR2 is YFSETQ. CDR3 size: 17 residues. CDR3 protein: CASSNARAGGLQETQYF. CDR3 DNA sequence: TGCGCCAGCAGCAACGCTAGAGCGGGAGGCCTCCAAGAGACCCAGTACTTC.

The chain combines TRBV29-1 with TRBJ2-5; D perhaps matches TRBD1 (5 bases). Germline lookup yields CDR1 SQVTM and CDR2 ANQGSEA. The CDR3 is made up of 13 amino acids. Trimming stripped 4 bases from V and 5 bases from J, with 14 bases between. The CDR3 coding sequence is TGCAGCGTTGGGGGCAGTCCCGGGGAGACCCAGTACTTC. Translating gives CSVGGSPGETQYF.

The chain links TRBV6-5 to TRBJ2-7; perhaps TRBD2 as D (6 bases). Deletions cut 4 bases from V and 0 bases from J, with 16 bases between. The CDR3 totals 16 residues. Per germline, CDR1 MNHEY and CDR2 SVGAGI. CDR3 loop: CASSSTSGQSSYEQYF. For the CDR3, the DNA is TGTGCCAGCAGTTCGACAAGCGGGCAATCCTCCTACGAGCAGTACTTC.

This clone was picked up one time. This chain links TRBV9 with TRBJ1-3, with D perhaps TRBD1 (5 bases). The germline V and J ends were trimmed by 4 bases and 3 bases, with 14 bases remaining between them. Germline CDR1 is SGDLS and CDR2 is YYNGEE. CDR3 size: 15 residues. CDR3 bases: TGTGCCAGCAGCCTCCCAGGGTCTAATGGAAACACCATATATTTT. Translation: CASSLPGSNGNTIYF.

The rearrangement links TRBV9 to TRBJ2-3, with D uncertain. The germline V gene has CDR1 SGDLS and CDR2 YYNGEE. V lost 4 bases, J lost 0 bases, and 9 bases lay in between. This CDR3 has 14 residues. The CDR3 spells CASSFGPSTDTQYF. The CDR3 DNA is TGTGCCAGCAGCTTCGGACCCAGCACAGATACGCAGTATTTT. Full variable domain (remainder filled in from reference TRBV9 and TRBJ2-3): DSGVTQTPKHLITATGQRVTLRCSPRSGDLSVYWYQQSLDQGLQFLIQYYNGEERAKGNILERFSAQQFPDLHSELNLSSLELGDSALYFCASSFGPSTDTQYFGPGTRLTVL.

The chain links TRBV2 to TRBJ1-4, with D possibly TRBD1 on 5 matching bases. The CDR3 is made up of 15 amino acids. Trimming removed 2 bases at V and 4 bases at J, with 11 bases between. Germline V lookup: CDR1 SNHLY, CDR2 FYNNEI. CDR3: CASSEIRGGNEKLFF. The DNA for the CDR3 is TGTGCCAGCAGTGAAATCCGGGGGGGTAATGAAAAACTGTTTTTT.

The gene calls are TRBV27 and TRBJ2-2; 11 bases map to TRBD2. Trimming removed 5 bases from V and 3 bases from J; junction bases left unmatched: 8. In germline, CDR1 is MNHEY, CDR2 SMNVEV (reference sequence). This CDR3 has 17 amino acids. CDR3 sequence: CASSPTLAGGHTGELFF. The CDR3 DNA is TGTGCCAGCAGTCCGACTCTAGCGGGAGGCCACACCGGGGAGCTGTTTTTT.

This chain uses TRBV2 with TRBJ2-5, with 7 bases aligning to TRBD1. V shed 8 bases and J 4 bases; nucleotides not matched to a gene: 16. The CDR3 is made up of 16 amino acids. CDR1 is SNHLY, CDR2 FYNNEI, per germline. The CDR3 reads CASEGTGVGLRETQYF. The DNA for the CDR3 is TGTGCCAGCGAGGGAACAGGGGTGGGTTTAAGAGAGACCCAGTACTTC.

V gene TRBV28 combines with J gene TRBJ2-4; D is perhaps TRBD1 or TRBD2 (5 bases each). V lost 1 base, J lost 6 bases, and 13 bases lay in between. Germline CDR1 and CDR2: MDHEN and SYDVKM. The CDR3 contains 15 residues. The CDR3, as DNA: TGTGCCAGCAGTTTATATACAGGCCGGGGAAACATTCAGTACTTC. It encodes CASSLYTGRGNIQYF.

The J gene is TRBJ1-1, the V gene TRBV2; 9 nucleotides agree with TRBD1. V lost 7 bases to trimming and J lost 4 bases; unmatched junction nucleotides: 10. The germline V gene encodes CDR1 SNHLY and CDR2 FYNNEI. There are 15 residues in the CDR3. The CDR3 spells CASNQGQGRSTEAFF. In DNA form, the CDR3 reads TGTGCCAGCAATCAAGGACAGGGGAGATCCACTGAAGCTTTCTTT.

This chain connects TRBV7-2 to TRBJ1-5, with TRBD1 identical over 8 bases. CDR3 length: 15 amino acids. From germline, CDR1 is SGHTA and CDR2 FQGNSA. V lost 5 bases and J lost 4; bases outside the gene matches: 7. CDR3 bases: TGTGCCAGCAGCCAAGGACAGGGTCCTAATCAGCCCCAGCATTTT. Its translation: CASSQGQGPNQPQHF.

The chain uses TRBV25-1 and TRBJ2-7, with 8 bases matching TRBD2. This CDR3 is 14 amino acids long. Per the germline V gene, CDR1 is MGHDK and CDR2 is SYGVNS. V shed 6 bases and J 3 bases; nucleotides not matched to a gene: 7. The CDR3 nucleotides read TGTGCCAGCAGCTCCGGGGGGGCAGACTACGAGCAGTACTTC. Its protein product is CASSSGGADYEQYF.

The chain is built from TRBV7-3 and TRBJ2-7; 10 positions agree with TRBD1. Trimming cost V 5 bases and J 10 bases; bases outside gene matches: 5. The CDR3 extends over 12 amino acids. CDR1 is SGHTA and CDR2 is FQGTGA in the germline V gene. CDR3 DNA sequence: TGTGCCAGCAGCGAGACAGGGGGCCATCAGTACTTC. Its translation: CASSETGGHQYF.

The CDR3 spells CASMLYNEQFF. The CDR3 nucleotides read TGTGCCAGCATGCTCTACAATGAGCAGTTCTTC. V gene TRBV6-1 combines with J gene TRBJ2-1; no clear D gene. This CDR3 is 11 amino acids long. Per germline, CDR1 MNHNS and CDR2 SASEGT. The ends were cut back, 7 bases at V and 3 bases at J, with 4 bases in the middle.

The chain uses TRBV4-1 and TRBJ2-1, with 12 bases fitting TRBD2. Germline V gene sequence: CDR1 MGHRA, CDR2 YSYEKL. V was clipped by 4 bases and J by 12 bases; unmatched bases: 7. This CDR3 spans 14 amino acids. CDR3 nucleotide sequence: TGCGCCAGCAGCCCCCGGAGACTAGCGGGAGTGCAGTTCTTC. Translating gives CASSPRRLAGVQFF.

This rearrangement joins TRBV19 to TRBJ1-5; TRBD1 aligns across 7 bases. CDR1 is LNHDA, CDR2 SQIVND, per germline (reference sequence). V was pared by 4 bases and J by 2 bases, with 14 bases of the junction left unmatched. This CDR3 is built from 18 residues. The DNA for the CDR3 is TGTGCCAGTAGTACCGAGCCCCAGACAGGGTTGGGCAATCAGCCCCAGCATTTT. Translated, it gives CASSTEPQTGLGNQPQHF.

This rearrangement joins TRBV9 to TRBJ2-2; D not certain. Germline V gene lookup returns CDR1 SGDLS and CDR2 YYNGEE. The CDR3 loop spans 14 amino acids. With 6 bases removed from V and 0 bases from J, the gap between germline ends came to 9 bases. CDR3 amino acids: CASNPQPNTGELFF. For the CDR3, the DNA is TGTGCCAGCAACCCTCAACCGAACACCGGGGAGCTGTTTTTT.

The chain has TRBV4-2 and TRBJ2-5; D is unresolved. The germline gives CDR1 LGHNA, CDR2 YNFKEQ. V lost 0 bases and J lost 2, with 13 bases in between. The CDR3 has 16 residues. This chain's CDR3 is CASSQDRRLPQETQYF. In DNA form, the CDR3 reads TGTGCCAGCAGCCAAGATAGGCGGCTCCCACAAGAGACCCAGTACTTC.